The rows below give T cell receptor beta chains drawn from one sample of a study of shared clonotypes between healthy human individuals. Measured with immunoSEQ multiplex PCR; TCRdb has only the in-frame clones, and not every one. The data show approximately 740,000 clones, approximately 79% seen once. Sample: memory CD4+ T cells sorted from blood. These TCRs come from a woman in her twenties or thirties in good health. Each CDR3 is given with its conserved first and last residue. Each record gives: CDR3 protein, CDR3 DNA, J gene, V gene, clone size, D gene. The D gene is left open where the match is weak. Expanded clones get a size class; other rows say once, few or many, or leave the size out.

CASRGGLAPNEQFF TGTGCCAGCAGGGGGGGACTAGCCCCCAATGAGCAGTTCTTC TRBJ2-1 TRBV2 few TRBD2
CASTLLPGQGAGANVLTF TGTGCCAGTACCCTCCTACCAGGACAGGGGGCTGGGGCCAACGTCCTGACTTTC TRBJ2-6 TRBV19 . TRBD1
CASSVEGLAGGYPDTQYF TGTGCCAGCAGCGTAGAGGGACTAGCGGGAGGGTACCCAGATACGCAGTATTTT TRBJ2-3 TRBV9 . TRBD2
CASSLDRVNTEAFF TGTGCCAGCAGTTTAGACAGGGTGAACACTGAAGCTTTCTTT TRBJ1-1 TRBV28 . TRBD1
CASSLGSNSNQPQHF TGCGCCAGCAGCTTGGGTTCAAATAGCAATCAGCCCCAGCATTTT TRBJ1-5 TRBV5-1 . .
CASSLAGQAGHEQFF TGTGCCAGCAGCTTAGCCGGACAGGCGGGGCATGAGCAGTTCTTC TRBJ2-1 TRBV11-2 . .
CASSQDTGNEQFF TGTGCCAGCAGTCAGGACACCGGGAATGAGCAGTTCTTC TRBJ2-1 TRBV28 once .
CASSIGQNIAKNIQYF TGTGCCAGTAGTATTGGACAGAATATAGCCAAAAACATTCAGTACTTC TRBJ2-4 TRBV19 . .
CASSKTIPSYEQYF TGCGCCAGCAGCAAGACTATACCATCCTACGAGCAGTACTTC TRBJ2-7 TRBV5-1 . .
CASSQTPVAGGPYEQYF TGCGCCAGCAGCCAGACCCCCGTAGCGGGAGGACCCTACGAGCAGTACTTC TRBJ2-7 TRBV5-1 . TRBD2
CAIGTAQETQYF TGTGCCATCGGGACAGCCCAAGAGACCCAGTACTTC TRBJ2-5 TRBV15 once TRBD1
CASSLRGSADTQYF TGTGCCAGTAGTCTCCGGGGGAGCGCAGATACGCAGTATTTT TRBJ2-3 TRBV19 . .
CASSQKSTGYRETQYF TGTGCCAGCAGCCAAAAGTCGACAGGGTATCGAGAGACCCAGTACTTC TRBJ2-5 TRBV14 . TRBD1
CASSLSQARTDTQYF TGTGCCAGCAGTTTAAGTCAGGCGCGCACAGATACGCAGTATTTT TRBJ2-3 TRBV28 . .
CASSLYRTSGTNEQFF TGTGCCAGCAGCTTGTATCGGACTAGCGGGACTAATGAGCAGTTCTTC TRBJ2-1 TRBV7-9 . TRBD2
CAWSSNGEQETQYF TGTGCCTGGAGTAGTAATGGGGAGCAAGAGACCCAGTACTTC TRBJ2-5 TRBV30 few .
CASSPGRQETQYF TGTGCCAGCTCACCTGGGCGGCAAGAGACCCAGTACTTC TRBJ2-5 TRBV18 . .
CASSPEYLSTDTQYF TGTGCCAGCTCACCAGAGTATCTTAGCACAGATACGCAGTATTTT TRBJ2-3 TRBV18 . .
CASYKAGVLDTQYF TGTGCCAGCTATAAAGCGGGAGTTCTAGATACGCAGTATTTT TRBJ2-3 TRBV27 . TRBD2
CASRSGTESYGYTF TGCGCCAGTCGCTCAGGAACCGAAAGTTATGGCTACACCTTC TRBJ1-2 TRBV5-1 . .
CASGRDTDTQYF TGTGCCAGCGGCCGGGACACAGATACGCAGTATTTT TRBJ2-3 TRBV28 . .
CASSSVRGGEAFF TGCGCCAGCAGCTCCGTACGGGGGGGTGAAGCTTTCTTT TRBJ1-1 TRBV5-1 few .
CASSLTGTGLRELFF TGTGCCAGCAGCTTGACCGGGACAGGGTTAAGGGAGCTGTTTTTT TRBJ2-2 TRBV11-2 once TRBD1